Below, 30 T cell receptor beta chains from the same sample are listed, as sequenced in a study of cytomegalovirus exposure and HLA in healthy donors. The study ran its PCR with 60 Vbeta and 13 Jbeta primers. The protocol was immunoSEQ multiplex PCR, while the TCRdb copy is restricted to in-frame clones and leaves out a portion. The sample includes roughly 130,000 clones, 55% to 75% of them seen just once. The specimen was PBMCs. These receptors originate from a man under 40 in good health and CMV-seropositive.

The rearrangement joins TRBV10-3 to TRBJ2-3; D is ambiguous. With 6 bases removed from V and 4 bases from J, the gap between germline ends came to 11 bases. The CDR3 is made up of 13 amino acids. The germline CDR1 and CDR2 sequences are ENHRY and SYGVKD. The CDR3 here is CAISRESPDTQYF. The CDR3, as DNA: TGTGCCATCAGCCGAGAATCCCCAGATACGCAGTATTTT.

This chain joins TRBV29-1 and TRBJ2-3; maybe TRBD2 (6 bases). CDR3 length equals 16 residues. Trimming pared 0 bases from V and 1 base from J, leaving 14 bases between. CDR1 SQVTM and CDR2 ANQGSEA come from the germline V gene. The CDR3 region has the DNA TGCAGCGTTGAAGAGGGATGGGGGAGGCGCACAGATACGCAGTATTTT. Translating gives CSVEEGWGRRTDTQYF.

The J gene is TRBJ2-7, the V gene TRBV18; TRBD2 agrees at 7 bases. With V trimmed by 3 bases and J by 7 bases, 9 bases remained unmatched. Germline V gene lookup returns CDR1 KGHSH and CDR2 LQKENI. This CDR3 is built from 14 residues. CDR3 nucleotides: TGTGCCAGCTCACCCCGGGACTACTCCTGGGAGCAGTACTTC. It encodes CASSPRDYSWEQYF. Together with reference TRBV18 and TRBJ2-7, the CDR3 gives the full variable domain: NAGVMQNPRHLVRRRGQEARLRCSPMKGHSHVYWYRQLPEEGLKFMVYLQKENIIDESGMPKERFSAEFPKEGPSILRIQQVVRGDSAAYFCASSPRDYSWEQYFGPGTRLTVT.

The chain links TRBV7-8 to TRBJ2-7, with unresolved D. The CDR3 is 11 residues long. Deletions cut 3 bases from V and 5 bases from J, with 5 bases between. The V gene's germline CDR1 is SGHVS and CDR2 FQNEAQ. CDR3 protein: CASSFNNEQYF. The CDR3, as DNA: TGTGCCAGCAGCTTTAATAACGAGCAGTACTTC.

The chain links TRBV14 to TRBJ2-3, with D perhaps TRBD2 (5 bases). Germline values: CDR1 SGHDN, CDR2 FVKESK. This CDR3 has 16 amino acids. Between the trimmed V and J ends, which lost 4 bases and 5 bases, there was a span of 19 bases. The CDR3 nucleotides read TGTGCCAGCAGCCCGTCGAGCGGCTTGGCGCGAGATACGCAGTATTTT. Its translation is CASSPSSGLARDTQYF.

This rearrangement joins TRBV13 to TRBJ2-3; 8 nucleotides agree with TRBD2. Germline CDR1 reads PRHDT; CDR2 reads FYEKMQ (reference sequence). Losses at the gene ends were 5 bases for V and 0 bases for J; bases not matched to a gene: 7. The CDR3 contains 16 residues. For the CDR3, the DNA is TGTGCCAGCAGCGCTACTAGCGGAGGAAGCACAGATACGCAGTATTTT. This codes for CASSATSGGSTDTQYF.

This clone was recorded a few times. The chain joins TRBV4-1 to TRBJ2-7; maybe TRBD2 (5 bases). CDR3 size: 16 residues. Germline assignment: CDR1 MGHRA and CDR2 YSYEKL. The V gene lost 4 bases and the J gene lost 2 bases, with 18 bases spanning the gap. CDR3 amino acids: CASSPTTASRTYEQYF. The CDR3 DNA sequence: TGCGCCAGCAGCCCAACGACGGCTAGCCGTACCTACGAGCAGTACTTC.

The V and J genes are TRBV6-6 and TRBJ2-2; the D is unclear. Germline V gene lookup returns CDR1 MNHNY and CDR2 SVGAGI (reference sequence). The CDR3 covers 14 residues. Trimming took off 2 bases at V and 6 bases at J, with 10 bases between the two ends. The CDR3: CASSYLPFSGELFF. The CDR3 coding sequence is TGTGCCAGCAGTTACCTCCCCTTTTCCGGGGAGCTGTTTTTT.

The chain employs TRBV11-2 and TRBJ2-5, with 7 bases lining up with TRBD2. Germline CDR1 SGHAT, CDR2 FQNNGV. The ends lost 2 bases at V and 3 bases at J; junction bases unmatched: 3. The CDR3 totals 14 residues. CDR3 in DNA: TGTGCCAGCAGCTTACTGGGGGGGAAAGAGACCCAGTACTTC. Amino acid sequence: CASSLLGGKETQYF.

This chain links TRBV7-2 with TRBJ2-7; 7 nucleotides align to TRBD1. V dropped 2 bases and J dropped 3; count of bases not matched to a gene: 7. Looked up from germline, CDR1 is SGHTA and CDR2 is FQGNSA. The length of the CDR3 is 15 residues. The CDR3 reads CASSLTATGLYEQYF. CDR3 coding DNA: TGTGCCAGCAGCTTAACTGCGACAGGGCTCTACGAGCAGTACTTC.

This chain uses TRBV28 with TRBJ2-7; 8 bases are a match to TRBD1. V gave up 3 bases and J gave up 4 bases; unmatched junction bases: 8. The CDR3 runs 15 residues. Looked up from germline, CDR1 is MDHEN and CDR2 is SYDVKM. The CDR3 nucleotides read TGTGCCAGCAGTTTTACAGATGACAGGGGTTACGAGCAGTACTTC. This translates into CASSFTDDRGYEQYF. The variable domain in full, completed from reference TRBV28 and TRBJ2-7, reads DVKVTQSSRYLVKRTGEKVFLECVQDMDHENMFWYRQDPGLGLRLIYFSYDVKMKEKGDIPEGYSVSREKKERFSLILESASTNQTSMYLCASSFTDDRGYEQYFGPGTRLTVT.

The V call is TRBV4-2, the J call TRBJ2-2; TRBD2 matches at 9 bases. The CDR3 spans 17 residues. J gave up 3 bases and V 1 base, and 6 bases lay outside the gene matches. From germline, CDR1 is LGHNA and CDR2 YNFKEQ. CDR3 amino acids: CASSQVPSGTDTGELFF. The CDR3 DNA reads TGTGCCAGCAGCCAAGTCCCTAGCGGGACCGACACCGGGGAGCTGTTTTTT.

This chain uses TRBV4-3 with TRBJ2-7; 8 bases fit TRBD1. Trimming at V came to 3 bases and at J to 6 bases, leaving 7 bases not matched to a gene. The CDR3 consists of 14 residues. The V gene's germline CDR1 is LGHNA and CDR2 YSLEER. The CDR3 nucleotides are TGCGCCAGCAGCCACCGACAGGGGAAGTTCGAGCAGTACTTC. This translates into CASSHRQGKFEQYF.

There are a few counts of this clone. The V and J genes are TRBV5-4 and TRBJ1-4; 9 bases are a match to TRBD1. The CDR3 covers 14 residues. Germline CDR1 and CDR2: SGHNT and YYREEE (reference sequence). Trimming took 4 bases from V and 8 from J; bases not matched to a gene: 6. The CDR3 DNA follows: TGTGCCAGCAGCAGGACAGGGGAGGGAGAAAAACTGTTTTTT. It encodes CASSRTGEGEKLFF.

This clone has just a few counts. For the CDR3, the DNA is TGTGCCACCCAATCCCTGACAGTTAGCTCTGGGGCCAACGTCCTGACTTTC. It codes for CATQSLTVSSGANVLTF. J is TRBJ2-6 and V is TRBV15; a possible D gene is TRBD1 (5 bases). This CDR3 has 17 residues. The V end lost 8 bases, the J end lost 0 bases, and 17 bases lay between the germline ends. Germline V gene sequence: CDR1 LNHNV, CDR2 YYDKDF (reference sequence).

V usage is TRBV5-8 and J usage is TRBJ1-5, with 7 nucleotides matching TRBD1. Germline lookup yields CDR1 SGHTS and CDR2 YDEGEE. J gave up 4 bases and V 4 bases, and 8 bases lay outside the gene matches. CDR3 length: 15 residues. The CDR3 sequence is CASSLQGIGNQPQHF. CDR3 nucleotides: TGTGCCAGCAGCCTACAGGGGATAGGAAATCAGCCCCAGCATTTT.

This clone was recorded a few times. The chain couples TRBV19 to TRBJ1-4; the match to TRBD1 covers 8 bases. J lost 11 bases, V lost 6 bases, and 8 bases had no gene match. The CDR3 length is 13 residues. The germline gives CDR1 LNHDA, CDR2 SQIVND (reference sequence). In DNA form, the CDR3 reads TGTGCCAGTAGCTACGCGGGGGACAGGAAACTGTTTTTT. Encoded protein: CASSYAGDRKLFF.

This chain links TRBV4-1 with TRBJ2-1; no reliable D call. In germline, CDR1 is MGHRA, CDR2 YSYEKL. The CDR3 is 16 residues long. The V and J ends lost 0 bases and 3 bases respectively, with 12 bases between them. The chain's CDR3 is CASSQESLVDYNEQFF. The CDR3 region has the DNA TGCGCCAGCAGCCAAGAAAGCCTTGTCGACTACAATGAGCAGTTCTTC.

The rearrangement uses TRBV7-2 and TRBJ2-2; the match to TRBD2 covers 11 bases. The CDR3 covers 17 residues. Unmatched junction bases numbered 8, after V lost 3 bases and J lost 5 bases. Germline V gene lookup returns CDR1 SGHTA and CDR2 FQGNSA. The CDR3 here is CASSFPETSGITGELFF. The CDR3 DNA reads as TGTGCCAGCAGCTTCCCTGAGACTAGCGGGATAACCGGGGAGCTGTTTTTT.

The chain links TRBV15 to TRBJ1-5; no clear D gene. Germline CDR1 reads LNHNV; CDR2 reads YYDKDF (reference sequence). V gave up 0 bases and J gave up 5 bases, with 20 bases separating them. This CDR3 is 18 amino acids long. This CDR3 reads CATSREPPRGVSDQPQHF. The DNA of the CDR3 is TGTGCCACCAGCAGAGAGCCACCCCGCGGGGTATCGGATCAGCCCCAGCATTTT.

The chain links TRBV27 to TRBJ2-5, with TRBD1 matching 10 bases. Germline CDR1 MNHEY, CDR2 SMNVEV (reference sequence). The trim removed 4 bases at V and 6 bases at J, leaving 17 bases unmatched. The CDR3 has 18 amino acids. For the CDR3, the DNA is TGTGCCAGCAGTTCCATTGGGTCCGGGACAGGGGAATATCAGACCCAGTACTTC. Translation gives CASSSIGSGTGEYQTQYF.

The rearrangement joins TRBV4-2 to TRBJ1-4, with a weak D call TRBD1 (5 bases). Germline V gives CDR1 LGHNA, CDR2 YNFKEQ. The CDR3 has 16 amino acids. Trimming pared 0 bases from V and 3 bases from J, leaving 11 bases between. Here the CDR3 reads CASSQDSGQANEKLFF. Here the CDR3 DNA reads TGTGCCAGCAGCCAAGACTCTGGACAAGCTAATGAAAAACTGTTTTTT.

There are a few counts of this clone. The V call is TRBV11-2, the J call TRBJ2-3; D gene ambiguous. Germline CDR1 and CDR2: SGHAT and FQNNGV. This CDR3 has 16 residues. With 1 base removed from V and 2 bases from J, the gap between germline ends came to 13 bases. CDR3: CASSLVDWSNTDTQYF. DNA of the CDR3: TGTGCCAGCAGCTTAGTAGATTGGTCGAACACAGATACGCAGTATTTT.

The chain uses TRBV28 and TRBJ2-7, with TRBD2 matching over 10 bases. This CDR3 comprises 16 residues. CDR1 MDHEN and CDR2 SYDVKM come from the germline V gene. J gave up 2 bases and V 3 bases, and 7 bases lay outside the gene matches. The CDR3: CASSFPLAGAAYEQYF. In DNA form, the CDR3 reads TGTGCCAGCAGTTTTCCGCTAGCGGGAGCGGCCTACGAGCAGTACTTC.

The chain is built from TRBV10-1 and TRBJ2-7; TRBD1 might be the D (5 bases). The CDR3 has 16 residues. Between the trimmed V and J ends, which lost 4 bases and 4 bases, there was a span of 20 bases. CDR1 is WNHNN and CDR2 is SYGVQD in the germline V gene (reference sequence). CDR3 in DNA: TGCGCCAGCAGTGTCTTAGTGAGACAGAACCCATACGAGCAGTACTTC. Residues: CASSVLVRQNPYEQYF.

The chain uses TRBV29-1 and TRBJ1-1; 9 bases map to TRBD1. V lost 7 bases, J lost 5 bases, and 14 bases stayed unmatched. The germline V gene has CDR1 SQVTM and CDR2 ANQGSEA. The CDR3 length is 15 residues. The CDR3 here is CSASGGTGSGTEAFF. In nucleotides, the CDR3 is TGCAGCGCATCCGGCGGGACAGGGTCTGGAACTGAAGCTTTCTTT.

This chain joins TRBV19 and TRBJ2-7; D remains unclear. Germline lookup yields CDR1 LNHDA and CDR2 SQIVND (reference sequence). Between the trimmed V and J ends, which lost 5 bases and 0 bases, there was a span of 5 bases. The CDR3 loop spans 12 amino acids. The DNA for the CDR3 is TGTGCCAGTAGTCAAAACTCCTACGAGCAGTACTTC. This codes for CASSQNSYEQYF.

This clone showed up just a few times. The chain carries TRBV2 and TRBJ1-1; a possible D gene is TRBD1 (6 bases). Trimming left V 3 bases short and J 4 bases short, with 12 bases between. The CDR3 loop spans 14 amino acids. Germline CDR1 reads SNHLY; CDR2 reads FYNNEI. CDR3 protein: CASSDTGSSTEAFF. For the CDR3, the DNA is TGTGCCAGCAGTGACACAGGGAGTAGCACTGAAGCTTTCTTT.

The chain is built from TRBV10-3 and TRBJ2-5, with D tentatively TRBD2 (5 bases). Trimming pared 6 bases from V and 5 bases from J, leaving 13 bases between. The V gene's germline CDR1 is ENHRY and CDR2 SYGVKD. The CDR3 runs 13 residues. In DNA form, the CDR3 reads TGTGCCATCAGCCCCGGGATACTGGAGACCCAGTACTTC. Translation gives CAISPGILETQYF.

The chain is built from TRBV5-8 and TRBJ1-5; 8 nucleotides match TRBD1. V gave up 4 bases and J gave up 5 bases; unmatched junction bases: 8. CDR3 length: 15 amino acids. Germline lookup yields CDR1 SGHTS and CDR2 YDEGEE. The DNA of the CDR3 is TGTGCCAGCAGCAGGGGGACAGGAGGAGATCAGCCCCAGCATTTT. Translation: CASSRGTGGDQPQHF. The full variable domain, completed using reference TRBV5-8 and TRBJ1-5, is EAGVTQSPTHLIKTRGQQATLRCSPISGHTSVYWYQQALGLGLQFLLWYDEGEERNRGNFPPRFSGRQFPNYSSELNVNALELEDSALYLCASSRGTGGDQPQHFGDGTRLSIL.